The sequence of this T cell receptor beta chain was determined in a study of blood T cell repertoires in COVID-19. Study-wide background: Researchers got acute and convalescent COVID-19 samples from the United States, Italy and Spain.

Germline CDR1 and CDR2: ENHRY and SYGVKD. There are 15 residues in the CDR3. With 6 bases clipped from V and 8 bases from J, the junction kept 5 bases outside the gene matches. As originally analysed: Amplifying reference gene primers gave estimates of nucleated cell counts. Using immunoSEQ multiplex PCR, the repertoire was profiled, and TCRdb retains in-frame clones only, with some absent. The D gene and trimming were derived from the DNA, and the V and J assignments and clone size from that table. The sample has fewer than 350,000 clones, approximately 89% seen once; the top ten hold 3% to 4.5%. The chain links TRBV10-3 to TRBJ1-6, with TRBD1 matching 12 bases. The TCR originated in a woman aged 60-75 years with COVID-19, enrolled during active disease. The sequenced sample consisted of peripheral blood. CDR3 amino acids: CAIRAGTGGDSPLHF. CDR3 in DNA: TGTGCCATCAGAGCCGGGACAGGGGGCGATTCACCCCTCCACTTT.